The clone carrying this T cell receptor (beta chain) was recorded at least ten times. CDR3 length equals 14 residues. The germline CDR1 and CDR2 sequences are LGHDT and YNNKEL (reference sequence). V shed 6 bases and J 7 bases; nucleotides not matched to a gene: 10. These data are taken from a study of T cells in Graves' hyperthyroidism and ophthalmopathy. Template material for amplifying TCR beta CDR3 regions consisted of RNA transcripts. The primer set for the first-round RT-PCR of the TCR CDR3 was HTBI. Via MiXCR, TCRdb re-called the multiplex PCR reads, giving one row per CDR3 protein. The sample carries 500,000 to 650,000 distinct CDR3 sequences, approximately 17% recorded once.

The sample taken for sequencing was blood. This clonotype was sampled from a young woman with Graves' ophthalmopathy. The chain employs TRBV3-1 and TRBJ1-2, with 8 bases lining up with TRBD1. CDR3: CASRTGTGVGGYTF. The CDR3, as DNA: TGTGCCAGCAGAACCGGGACAGGTGTAGGTGGCTACACCTTC.